This T cell receptor beta chain was recorded in a study of type 1 and type 2 diabetes patients. Genomic DNA was the PCR template. Amplification of the beta chain CDR3 used 30 forward and 13 reverse multiplex primers. TCRdb called the multiplex PCR reads again in MiXCR, with one record for every CDR3 protein. Of 250,000 or so distinct CDR3 sequences in the sample, roughly 50% are singletons; the top ten hold 12% to 15%. The V end lost 5 bases, the J end lost 5 bases, and 18 bases lay between the germline ends. Germline V gene data show CDR1 as SGHVS and CDR2 as FQNEAQ. CDR3 length: 16 residues. At least ten counts were recorded for this clonotype. The antigen is unknown. Findings of the study overall: Highly-expanded CD4+ clones were few in type 2 diabetes, median one, over 3.5% of reads.

The source material was peripheral blood mononuclear cells (PBMCs). The chain carries TRBV7-8 and TRBJ1-4; D perhaps matches TRBD1 (6 bases). The clonotype was recovered from a man between 18 and 29 years old with type 2 diabetes. CDR3 protein: CASSPLGHGLNEKLFF. In DNA form, the CDR3 reads TGTGCCAGCAGCCCATTGGGACACGGGCTCAATGAAAAACTGTTTTTT.